What follows are 2 T cell receptor beta chains derived from one specimen sequenced in a study of OX40 agonist ivuxolimab in advanced cancers. Sequencing was performed with immunoSEQ multiplex PCR; in TCRdb, only in-frame clones are kept and a portion is missing. The sample carries roughly 70,000 clones, approximately 86% recorded once. The sample consisted of CD4+ or CD8+ T cells sorted from blood, taken in a trial of the OX40 agonist ivuxolimab. All receptors derive from an adult with an advanced solid tumor such as melanoma, head and neck, liver or kidney cancer.

V and J are TRBV28 and TRBJ2-3; D might be TRBD2 (6 bases). Trimming took off 6 bases at V and 0 bases at J, with 16 bases between the two ends. There are 16 residues in the CDR3. Germline CDR1 is MDHEN and CDR2 is SYDVKM. Written as DNA, the CDR3 is TGTGCCAGCAGCCCCGTCGCGGGGCCTAGCACAGATACGCAGTATTTT. As protein: CASSPVAGPSTDTQYF.

This chain links TRBV7-3 with TRBJ2-7; 9 bases agree with TRBD1. This CDR3 contains 14 residues. V gave up 5 bases and J gave up 3 bases; unmatched junction bases: 5. CDR1 and CDR2 from the germline V gene are SGHTA and FQGTGA. The DNA of the CDR3 is TGTGCCAGCAGCCCTACAGGGGGCGGCTACGAGCAGTACTTC. Translation: CASSPTGGGYEQYF. Supplemented by reference TRBV7-3 and TRBJ2-7, the full variable domain reads GAGVSQTPSNKVTEKGKYVELRCDPISGHTALYWYRQSLGQGPEFLIYFQGTGAADDSGLPNDRFFAVRPEGSVSTLKIQRTERGDSAVYLCASSPTGGGYEQYFGPGTRLTVT.